The present T cell receptor beta chain was sequenced within a study of blood T cell repertoires in COVID-19. Sequenced by immunoSEQ multiplex PCR; TCRdb stores in-frame clones only, minus some. The top ten hold about a tenth of the sample, which has approximately 150,000 clones, around four fifths seen once. CDR3 length: 14 residues. The V gene lost 1 base and the J gene lost 4 bases, with 10 bases spanning the gap. Germline CDR1 reads SGHNT; CDR2 reads YYREEE (reference sequence). The gene calls are TRBV5-4 and TRBJ2-3, with D tentatively TRBD2 (5 bases). The TCR sequence derives from a human donor in a cohort sampled during active COVID-19. The sequenced sample consisted of peripheral blood. The CDR3 loop reads CASSLYGVADTQYF. The CDR3 bases are TGTGCCAGCAGCTTGTACGGGGTGGCAGATACGCAGTATTTT.